This T cell receptor (beta chain) derives from a study of T cells in Graves' hyperthyroidism and ophthalmopathy. Study at large: Pretreatment peripheral blood was obtained at initial diagnosis.

A sample of blood taken at first hyperthyroidism diagnosis preceded any ophthalmopathy symptoms. Amplification yielded TCR beta CDR3 regions, with RNA transcripts as the source. The TCR CDR3 was amplified in a first-round RT-PCR using the HTBI primer set. MiXCR, run by TCRdb on the multiplex PCR reads, gives a single entry per CDR3 protein. Seen here are more than 250,000 distinct CDR3 sequences, about 15% observed once, and the top ten hold around 30%. The V end lost 5 bases, the J end lost 7 bases, and 23 bases lay between the germline ends. Germline V CDR1 and CDR2: GTSNPN, SVGIG (reference sequence). The CDR3 extends over 16 amino acids. This clonotype was recorded at least ten times.

The receptor was isolated from a woman aged 50 to 65 with Graves' hyperthyroidism that later progressed to Graves' ophthalmopathy. V and J are TRBV30 and TRBJ1-4; a possible D gene is TRBD1 (5 bases). The sequencing sample was made of blood. DNA of the CDR3: TGTGCCTGGGGCTCACCCCACAGGTACCACCTTGAAAAACTGTTTTTT. This translates into CAWGSPHRYHLEKLFF.